This T cell receptor beta chain was sequenced in a study of cytomegalovirus exposure and HLA in healthy donors. About the research overall: Under 90% of more than 300 genotyped donors fell in the Caucasian-associated ancestry cluster.

This clone was seen more than once but under ten times. Its antigen is unidentified. Study-level results: In a later analysis, at a false discovery rate of 0.05, roughly 17,000 TCR beta sequences matched HLA alleles.

CDR1 is MNHNS and CDR2 is SASEGT in the germline V gene. V was trimmed by 1 base and J by 7 bases, leaving 17 bases between them. The CDR3 contains 17 residues. Amplification used 60 Vbeta primers and 13 Jbeta primers. Libraries were prepared by immunoSEQ multiplex PCR; TCRdb keeps only in-frame clonotypes and omits some of them. The profile shows 130,000 or so clones, 8% to 9.5% of them singletons. The source is a man aged 35 to 55 in good health and CMV-seronegative. Sequencing was done on a sample of PBMCs. The gene calls are TRBV6-1 and TRBJ1-6, with a tentative D call TRBD1 (6 bases). The chain's CDR3 is CASSEEEGGGINSPLHF. The CDR3, as DNA: TGTGCCAGCAGTGAAGAGGAAGGGGGGGGGATCAATTCACCCCTCCACTTT.